The 18 T cell receptor beta chains in this list originate from one sample, sequenced in a study of molecular identifiers for immune sequencing clone quantification. TCRdb processed the PCR reads anew with MiXCR; each CDR3 protein has one entry. The sample lists approximately 630,000 distinct CDR3 sequences, less than 30% occurring once. The sample was naive CD8+ T cells from blood, with Jurkat cell RNA spiked in. The subset here: FACS-sorted CD8+CD4-CCR7+CD45RA+ naive T cells. Receptors originate from a human donor in good health. Some libraries in this study had Jurkat cell RNA spiked in.

This clonotype was observed a few times. The junction shows a germline mismatch at one end, possibly a read error. The chain links TRBV12-3 or TRBV12-4 to TRBJ1-3; D is possibly TRBD1 (6 bases). The CDR3 covers 16 residues. The CDR3 nucleotides read TGTGCCAGCAGTTTAGGGGGACACCTCTCTGGAAACACCATGTATTTT. It is translated as CASSLGGHLSGNTMYF.

This clonotype came up many times. V usage is TRBV27 and J usage is TRBJ2-6, with TRBD1 matching 9 bases. The V and J ends lost 2 bases and 1 base, in that order; junction bases with no gene match: 3. This CDR3 has 17 amino acids. The V gene's germline CDR1 is MNHEY and CDR2 SMNVEV (reference sequence). In DNA form, the CDR3 reads TGTGCCAGCAGTTTAACAGGGGGCTCATCTGGGGCCAACGTCCTGACTTTC. Translated, it gives CASSLTGGSSGANVLTF.

This clonotype has more than one count but fewer than ten. The chain links TRBV20-1 to TRBJ1-2, with 9 bases matching TRBD1. The CDR3 is 15 residues long. Trimming removed 3 bases from V and 4 bases from J; junction bases left unmatched: 9. Looked up from germline, CDR1 is DFQATT and CDR2 is SNEGSKA (reference sequence). CDR3 nucleotide sequence: TGCAGTGCTAGGGACAACAGGGGGCGCTTCTATGGCTACACCTTC. Its protein product is CSARDNRGRFYGYTF.

The chain employs TRBV7-9 and TRBJ2-3; 7 bases map to TRBD2. Germline V CDR1 and CDR2: SEHNR, FQNEAQ (reference sequence). The CDR3 length is 15 residues. V lost 1 base, J lost 3 bases, and 4 bases stayed unmatched. The CDR3 is CASSLVLSGTDTQYF. The CDR3 DNA follows: TGTGCCAGCAGCTTAGTTCTTAGCGGGACAGATACGCAGTATTTT.

This clonotype came up many times. The chain employs TRBV4-1 and TRBJ1-1; no reliable D call. The V gene's germline CDR1 is MGHRA and CDR2 YSYEKL. The CDR3 has 13 amino acids. The ends were cut back, 1 base at V and 6 bases at J, with 9 bases in the middle. DNA of the CDR3: TGCGCCAGCAGCCAAGGGGCGTCCGCTGAAGCTTTCTTT. It codes for CASSQGASAEAFF.

This clonotype was recorded a few times. The chain uses TRBV28 and TRBJ1-1; D unclear. Germline V lookup: CDR1 MDHEN, CDR2 SYDVKM. Trimming stripped 6 bases from V and 1 base from J, with 15 bases between. The CDR3 runs 15 residues. CDR3 protein: CASRLSFGGNTEAFF. DNA for the CDR3: TGTGCCAGCAGGCTCAGTTTCGGAGGGAACACTGAAGCTTTCTTT.

This clonotype was found a few times. The genes are TRBV7-3 and TRBJ2-3; TRBD2 might be the D (6 bases). This CDR3 is 16 amino acids long. V lost 5 bases, J lost 4 bases, and 19 bases lay in between. The germline V gene has CDR1 SGHTA and CDR2 FQGTGA. The CDR3 protein is CASSQKGGQFADTQYF. In DNA, the CDR3 is TGTGCCAGCAGCCAGAAGGGAGGCCAGTTTGCAGATACGCAGTATTTT. The full variable domain, in which reference TRBV7-3 and TRBJ2-3 provide the parts outside the CDR3, is GAGVSQTPSNKVTEKGKYVELRCDPISGHTALYWYRQSLGQGPEFLIYFQGTGAADDSGLPNDRFFAVRPEGSVSTLKIQRTERGDSAVYLCASSQKGGQFADTQYFGPGTRLTVL.

The sample holds a few counts of this clonotype. The J gene is TRBJ2-7, the V gene TRBV4-3; no definite D call. Per the germline V gene, CDR1 is LGHNA and CDR2 is YSLEER. The CDR3 loop spans 14 amino acids. V lost 0 bases to trimming and J lost 4 bases, with 10 bases between them. The CDR3 here is CASSQDHTEYEQYF. For the CDR3, the DNA is TGCGCCAGCAGCCAAGATCATACTGAATACGAGCAGTACTTC.

The V gene is TRBV10-3, the J gene TRBJ1-1; a possible D gene is TRBD1 (5 bases). Germline values: CDR1 ENHRY, CDR2 SYGVKD. This CDR3 is 14 amino acids long. Trimming pared 8 bases from V and 1 base from J, leaving 14 bases between. DNA for the CDR3: TGTGCCATCGGTGTCGGGGGAGAGAACACTGAAGCTTTCTTT. It is translated as CAIGVGGENTEAFF.

The rearrangement uses TRBV19 and TRBJ1-6; TRBD1 agrees at 9 bases. V was pared by 4 bases and J by 9 bases, with 4 bases of the junction left unmatched. Germline V gene lookup returns CDR1 LNHDA and CDR2 SQIVND (reference sequence). The CDR3 is 14 amino acids. CDR3 amino acids: CASSSDRGISPLHF. CDR3 sequence (DNA): TGTGCCAGTAGTAGCGACAGGGGGATTTCACCCCTCCACTTT. Full variable domain (remainder filled in from reference TRBV19 and TRBJ1-6): DGGITQSPKYLFRKEGQNVTLSCEQNLNHDAMYWYRQDPGQGLRLIYYSQIVNDFQKGDIAEGYSVSREKKESFPLTVTSAQKNPTAFYLCASSSDRGISPLHFGNGTRLTVT.

In this sample, this clonotype turned up many times. The chain is built from TRBV18 and TRBJ2-1; no firm D call. With 6 bases removed from V and 9 bases from J, the gap between germline ends came to 9 bases. The germline gives CDR1 KGHSH, CDR2 LQKENI. The CDR3 extends over 11 amino acids. The CDR3 DNA reads as TGTGCCAGCTCCGTGGACGGTGAGCAGTTCTTC. Amino acid sequence: CASSVDGEQFF. Looking up the rest from reference TRBV18 and TRBJ2-1 gives the full variable domain: NAGVMQNPRHLVRRRGQEARLRCSPMKGHSHVYWYRQLPEEGLKFMVYLQKENIIDESGMPKERFSAEFPKEGPSILRIQQVVRGDSAAYFCASSVDGEQFFGPGTRLTVL.

At least ten counts were recorded for this clonotype. The chain recombines TRBV27 with TRBJ2-7, with 8 positions matching TRBD1. This CDR3 is built from 13 residues. CDR1 and CDR2 from the germline V gene are MNHEY and SMNVEV (reference sequence). The V segment lost 4 bases and the J segment 3 bases; nucleotides outside the gene matches: 2. The CDR3 protein is CASSWGQDYEQYF. In DNA form, the CDR3 reads TGTGCCAGCAGTTGGGGACAGGACTACGAGCAGTACTTC.

V gene TRBV7-9 combines with J gene TRBJ2-7; either TRBD1 or TRBD2 may supply D (5 bases each). Germline assignment: CDR1 SEHNR and CDR2 FQNEAQ (reference sequence). The CDR3 consists of 12 residues. V lost 8 bases, J lost 2 bases, and 10 bases lay in between. CDR3 bases: TGTGCCAGCGGGGACGCAGCCTACGAGCAGTACTTC. It encodes CASGDAAYEQYF.

This clonotype showed up many times. Here the CDR3 DNA reads TGTGCCAGCAGCTTGGGAGTAGCCCAAGAGACCCAGTACTTC. It specifies CASSLGVAQETQYF. The chain combines TRBV5-4 with TRBJ2-5; D call uncertain. CDR3 size: 14 residues. Germline-derived CDR1 and CDR2 are SGHNT and YYREEE (reference sequence). The germline V and J ends were trimmed by 0 bases and 1 base, with 7 bases remaining between them.

With respect to this clonotype: With a much larger clone just one base away, this may be a read error. The V gene is TRBV28, the J gene TRBJ2-3, with a weak D call TRBD2 (6 bases). Germline lookup yields CDR1 MDHEN and CDR2 SYDVKM. This CDR3 contains 16 residues. CDR3 sequence (DNA): TGTGCCAGCAGCCGACCTAGCGTCTCTAGCACAGATACGCGGTATTTT. This codes for CASSRPSVSSTDTRYF.

This clonotype was seen just once. A single base separates this from a much larger clone, so it may be a read error. The chain is built from TRBV27 and TRBJ2-5, with no clear D. This CDR3 region has 16 residues. CDR1 and CDR2 (germline): MNHEY, SMNVEV (reference sequence). The CDR3 nucleotides read TGTGCCAGCTCCCCGCTCGGCGTAACGTACCAAGAGACCCAGTCCTTC. Translating it yields CASSPLGVTYQETQSF.

With regard to this clonotype: Just one base apart from a much larger clone, this may be a read error. Because it lacks the conserved phenylalanine or tryptophan at the end, this CDR3 is likely a read error. The genes are TRBV19 and TRBJ2-3; 7 bases are a match to TRBD1. The CDR3 consists of 13 residues. In germline, CDR1 is LNHDA, CDR2 SQIVND (reference sequence). J lost 4 bases, V lost 6 bases, and 4 bases had no gene match. The CDR3 coding sequence is TGTGCCAGTAGCCCGACAGGGCCAGATACGCAGTATTCT. This translates into CASSPTGPDTQYS.

This clonotype was detected only a few times. This rearrangement joins TRBV4-1 to TRBJ2-1; 7 bases line up with TRBD2. The V gene end was trimmed by 1 base and the J gene end by 3 bases; junction bases not matched to a gene: 6. This CDR3 comprises 16 residues. The germline CDR1 and CDR2 sequences are MGHRA and YSYEKL. The CDR3 sequence: CASSQGTSGNYNEQFF. In nucleotides, the CDR3 is TGCGCCAGCAGCCAAGGGACGAGCGGGAACTACAATGAGCAGTTCTTC.